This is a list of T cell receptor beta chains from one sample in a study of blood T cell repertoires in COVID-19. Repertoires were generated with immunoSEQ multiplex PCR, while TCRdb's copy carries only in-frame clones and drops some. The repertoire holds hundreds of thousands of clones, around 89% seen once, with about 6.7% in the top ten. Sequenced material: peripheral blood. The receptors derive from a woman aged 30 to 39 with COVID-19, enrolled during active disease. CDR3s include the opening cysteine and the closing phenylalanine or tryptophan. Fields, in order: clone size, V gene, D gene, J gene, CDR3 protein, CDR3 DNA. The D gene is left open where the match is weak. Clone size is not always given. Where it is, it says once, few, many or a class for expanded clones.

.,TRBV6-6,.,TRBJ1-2,CASSGGTLYGYTF,TGTGCCAGCAGCGGGGGGACGCTGTATGGCTACACCTTC
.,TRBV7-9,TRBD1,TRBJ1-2,CASSLDRADGYTF,TGTGCCAGCAGCCTAGACAGGGCTGATGGCTACACCTTC
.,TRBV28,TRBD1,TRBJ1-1,CASSEGGWGTEAFF,TGTGCCAGCAGTGAAGGGGGCTGGGGCACTGAAGCTTTCTTT
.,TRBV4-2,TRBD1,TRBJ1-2,CASSQDRGLGGYTF,TGTGCCAGCAGCCAAGACAGGGGGTTGGGAGGCTACACCTTC
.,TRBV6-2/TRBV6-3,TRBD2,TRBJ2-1,CASSRASGGALYNEQFF,TGTGCCAGCAGTAGGGCTAGCGGGGGGGCCTTGTACAATGAGCAGTTCTTC
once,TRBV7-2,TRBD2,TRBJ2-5,CASSRSGGGERTQYF,TGTGCCAGCAGCCGCTCCGGCGGGGGGGAACGGACCCAGTACTTC
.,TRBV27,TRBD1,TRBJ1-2,CASSLSIGTGFYGYTF,TGTGCCAGCAGTTTATCGATTGGGACAGGATTTTATGGCTACACCTTC
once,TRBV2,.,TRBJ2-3,CASSEWDNSSTDTQYF,TGTGCCAGCAGTGAATGGGACAACTCGAGCACAGATACGCAGTATTTT
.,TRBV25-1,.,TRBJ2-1,CASTESRLLGGNNEQFF,TGTGCCAGCACCGAATCCCGCCTGCTAGGTGGTAACAATGAGCAGTTCTTC
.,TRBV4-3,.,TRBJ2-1,CASSQGSGGEGDEQFF,TGCGCCAGCAGCCAAGGATCCGGAGGGGAGGGGGATGAGCAGTTCTTC
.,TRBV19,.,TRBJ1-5,CASASSAGRAQHF,TGTGCCAGTGCTTCGTCGGCGGGCCGAGCCCAGCATTTT
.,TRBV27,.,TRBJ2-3,CASSLAGTSTDTQYF,TGTGCCAGCAGTTTAGCGGGGACGAGCACAGATACGCAGTATTTT
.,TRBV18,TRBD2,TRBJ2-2,CASSPRMGGAEGTGELFF,TGTGCCAGCTCACCCCGAATGGGAGGGGCCGAAGGCACCGGGGAGCTGTTTTTT
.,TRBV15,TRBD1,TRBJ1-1,CATSRPGQGNTEAFF,TGTGCCACCAGCAGGCCGGGACAGGGGAACACTGAAGCTTTCTTT
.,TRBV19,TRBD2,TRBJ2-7,CASSPGGGSYEQYF,TGTGCCAGTAGCCCCGGGGGGGGCAGCTACGAGCAGTACTTC
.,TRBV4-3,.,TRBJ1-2,CASSQESENYGYTF,TGCGCCAGCAGCCAAGAGAGTGAGAACTATGGCTACACCTTC
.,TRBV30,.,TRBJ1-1,CAWSEGGDTEAFF,TGTGCCTGGAGTGAGGGGGGGGACACTGAAGCTTTCTTT
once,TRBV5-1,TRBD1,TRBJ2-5,CASSSQGAGEETQYF,TGCGCCAGCAGCTCGCAGGGGGCAGGTGAGGAGACCCAGTACTTC
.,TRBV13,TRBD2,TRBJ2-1,CASSSLGASGRYEQFF,TGTGCCAGCAGCTCCCTGGGGGCGAGCGGGAGATATGAGCAGTTCTTC
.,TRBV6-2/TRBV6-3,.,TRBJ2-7,CASGFRYEQYF,TGTGCCAGCGGTTTTCGCTACGAGCAGTACTTC
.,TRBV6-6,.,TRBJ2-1,CASSTQVDYNEQFF,TGTGCCAGCAGCACACAGGTTGACTACAATGAGCAGTTCTTC
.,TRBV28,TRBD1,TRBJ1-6,CASSPQTGNLWSPLHF,TGTGCCAGCAGTCCCCAGACAGGGAACCTGTGGTCACCCCTCCACTTT
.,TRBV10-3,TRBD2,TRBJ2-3,CAISETGLAGGPTDTQYF,TGTGCCATCAGTGAGACGGGACTAGCGGGGGGTCCCACAGATACGCAGTATTTT
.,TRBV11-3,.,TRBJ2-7,CASSLEQGYEQYF,TGTGCCAGCAGCTTAGAACAGGGCTACGAGCAGTACTTC
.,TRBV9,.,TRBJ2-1,CASSVGGGGSYNEQFF,TGTGCCAGCAGCGTAGGAGGGGGGGGCTCCTACAATGAGCAGTTCTTC